This T cell receptor beta chain is from a study of T cell changes during pregnancy in multiple sclerosis. This CDR3 has 12 amino acids. Trimming took 2 bases from V and 8 from J, leaving 7 bases between them. Germline CDR1 reads SGHTA; CDR2 reads FQGNSA. Libraries were prepared by immunoSEQ multiplex PCR; TCRdb keeps only in-frame clonotypes and omits some of them. The table includes tens of thousands of clones, roughly 92% detected once. The V and J genes are TRBV7-2 and TRBJ1-3; D might be TRBD1 (5 bases). This receptor was taken from a female donor with multiple sclerosis, enrolled in a pregnancy study. Sequencing was performed on peripheral blood, taken in the second trimester of pregnancy. The DNA for the CDR3 is TGTGCCAGCAGCTTACAGGGCTACACCATATATTTT. Translation: CASSLQGYTIYF.